This T cell receptor (beta chain) is from a study of shared clonotypes between healthy human individuals. Study-level findings and limits: Richness estimates generally favored naive over memory subsets. Clonotypes shared by all four sorted-subset donors had higher generation probabilities than non-shared clonotypes. Although depth was large, rarefaction showed that sequencing of the sorted subsets was incomplete.

Germline V lookup: CDR1 SEHNR, CDR2 FQNEAQ (reference sequence). Trimming took 1 base from V and 5 from J, leaving 9 bases between them. CDR3 size: 13 residues. Repertoires were generated with immunoSEQ multiplex PCR, while TCRdb's copy carries only in-frame clones and drops some. The data contain around 2.1 million clones, approximately 94% of them singletons. On this clone itself: Antigen: not known. The same CDR3 arises from other DNA sequences in this sample as well.

Naive CD8 cells comprised CD45RO-negative, CCR7-positively selected cells, excluding terminally differentiated effector memory CD45RA+ cells. The sequenced sample consisted of naive CD8+ T cells from PBMCs. The TCR sequence derives from a man aged 18 to 29 in good health. Some clones in this sample may be carry-over from other donors' samples. This chain joins TRBV7-9 and TRBJ2-7; maybe TRBD2 (5 bases). Here the CDR3 DNA reads TGTGCCAGCAGCTTAGTAGGACTTGACGAGCAGTACTTC. Its translation is CASSLVGLDEQYF.